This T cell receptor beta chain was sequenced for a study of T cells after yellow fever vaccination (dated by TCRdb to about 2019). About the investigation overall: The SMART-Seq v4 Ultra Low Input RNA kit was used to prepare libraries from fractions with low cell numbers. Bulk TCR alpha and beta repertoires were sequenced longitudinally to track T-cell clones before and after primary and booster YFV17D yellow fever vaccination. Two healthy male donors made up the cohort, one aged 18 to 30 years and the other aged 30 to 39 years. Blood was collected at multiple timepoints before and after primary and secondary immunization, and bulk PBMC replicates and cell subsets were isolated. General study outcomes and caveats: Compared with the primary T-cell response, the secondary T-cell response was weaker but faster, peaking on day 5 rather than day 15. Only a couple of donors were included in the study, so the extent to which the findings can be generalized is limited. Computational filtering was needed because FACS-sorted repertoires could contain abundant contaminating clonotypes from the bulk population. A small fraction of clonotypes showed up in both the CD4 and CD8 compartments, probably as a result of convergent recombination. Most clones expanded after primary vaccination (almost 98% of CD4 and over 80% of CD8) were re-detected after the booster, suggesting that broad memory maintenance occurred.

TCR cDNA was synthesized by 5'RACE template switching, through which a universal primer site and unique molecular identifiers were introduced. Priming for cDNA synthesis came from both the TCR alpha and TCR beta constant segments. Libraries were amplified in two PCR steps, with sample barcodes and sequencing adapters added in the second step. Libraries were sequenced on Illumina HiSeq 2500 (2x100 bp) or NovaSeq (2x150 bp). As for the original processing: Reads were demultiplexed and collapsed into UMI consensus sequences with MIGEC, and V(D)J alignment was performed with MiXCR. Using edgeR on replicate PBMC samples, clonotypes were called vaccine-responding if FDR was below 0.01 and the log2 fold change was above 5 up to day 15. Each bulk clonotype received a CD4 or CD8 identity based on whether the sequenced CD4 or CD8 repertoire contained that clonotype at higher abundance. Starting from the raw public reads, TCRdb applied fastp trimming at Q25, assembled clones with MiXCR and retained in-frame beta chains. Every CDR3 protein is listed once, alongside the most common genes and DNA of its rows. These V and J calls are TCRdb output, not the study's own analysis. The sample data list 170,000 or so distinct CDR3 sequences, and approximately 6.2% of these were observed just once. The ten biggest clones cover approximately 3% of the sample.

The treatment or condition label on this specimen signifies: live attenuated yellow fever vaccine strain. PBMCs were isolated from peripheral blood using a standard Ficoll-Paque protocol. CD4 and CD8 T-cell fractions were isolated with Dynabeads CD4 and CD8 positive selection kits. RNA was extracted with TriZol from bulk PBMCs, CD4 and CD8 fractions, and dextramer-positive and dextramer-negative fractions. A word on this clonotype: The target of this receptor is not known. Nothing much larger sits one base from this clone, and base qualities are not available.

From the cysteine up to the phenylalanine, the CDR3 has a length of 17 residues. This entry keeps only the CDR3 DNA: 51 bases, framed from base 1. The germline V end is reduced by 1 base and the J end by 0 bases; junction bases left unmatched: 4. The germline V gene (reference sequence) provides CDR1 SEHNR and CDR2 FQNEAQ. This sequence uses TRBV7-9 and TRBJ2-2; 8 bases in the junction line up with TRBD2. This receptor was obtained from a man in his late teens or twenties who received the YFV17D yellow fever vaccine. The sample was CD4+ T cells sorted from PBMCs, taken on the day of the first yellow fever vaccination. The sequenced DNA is TGTGCCAGCAGCTTAGACTCACTAGCGGCGAACACCGGGGAGCTGTTTTTT. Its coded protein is CASSLDSLAANTGELFF.